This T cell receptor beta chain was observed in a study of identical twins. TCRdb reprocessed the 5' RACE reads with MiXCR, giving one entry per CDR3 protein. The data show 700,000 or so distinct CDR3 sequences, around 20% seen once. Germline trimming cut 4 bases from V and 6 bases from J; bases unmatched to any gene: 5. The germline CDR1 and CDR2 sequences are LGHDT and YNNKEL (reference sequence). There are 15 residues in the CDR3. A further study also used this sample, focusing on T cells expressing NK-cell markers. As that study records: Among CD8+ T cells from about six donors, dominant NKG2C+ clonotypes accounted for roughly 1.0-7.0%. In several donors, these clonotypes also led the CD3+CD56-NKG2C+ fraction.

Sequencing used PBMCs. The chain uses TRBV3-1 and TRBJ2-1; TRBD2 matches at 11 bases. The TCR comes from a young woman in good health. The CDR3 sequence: CASSRGTSGSNEQFF. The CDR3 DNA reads TGTGCCAGCAGCCGCGGGACTAGCGGAAGCAATGAGCAGTTCTTC.